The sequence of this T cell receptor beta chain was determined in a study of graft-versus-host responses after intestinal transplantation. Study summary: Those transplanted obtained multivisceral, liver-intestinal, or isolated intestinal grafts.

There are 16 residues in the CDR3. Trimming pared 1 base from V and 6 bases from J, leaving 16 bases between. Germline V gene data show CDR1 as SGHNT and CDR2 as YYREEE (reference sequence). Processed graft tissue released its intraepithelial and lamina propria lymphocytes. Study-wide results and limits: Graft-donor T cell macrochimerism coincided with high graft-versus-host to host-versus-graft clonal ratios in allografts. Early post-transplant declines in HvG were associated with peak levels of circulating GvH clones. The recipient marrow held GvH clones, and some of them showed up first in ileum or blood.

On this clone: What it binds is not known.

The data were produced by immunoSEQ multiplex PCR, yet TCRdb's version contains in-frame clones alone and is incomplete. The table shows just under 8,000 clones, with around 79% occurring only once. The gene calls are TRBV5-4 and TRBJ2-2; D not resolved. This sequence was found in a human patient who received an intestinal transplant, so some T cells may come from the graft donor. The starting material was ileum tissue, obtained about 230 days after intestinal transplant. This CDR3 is CASSLSPSVVPGELFF. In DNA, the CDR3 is TGTGCCAGCAGCTTGAGCCCTAGTGTGGTACCCGGGGAGCTGTTTTTT.